A selection of T cell receptor beta chains follows, all from one sample in a study of cytomegalovirus exposure and HLA in healthy donors. Clones were sequenced by immunoSEQ multiplex PCR, and TCRdb holds only the in-frame ones, with some missing. The sample has about 250,000 clones, approximately 81% seen once. The specimen sequenced was PBMCs. Receptor source: a girl aged 2-10 years in good health and CMV-seronegative. The CDR3 runs from the conserved cysteine through the conserved F or W. The D gene is left open where the match is weak. Part of the rows lack a size; the others show once, few, many or a class for expanded clones.

abundance	v_gene	d_gene	len	j_gene	CDR3nt	CDR3aa
-	TRBV5-4	TRBD2	17	TRBJ2-2	TGTGCCAGCAGCATTGGAGGCGGGAGGGCTGGCTCCGGGGAGCTGTTTTTT	CASSIGGGRAGSGELFF
few	TRBV5-1	-	14	TRBJ1-2	TGCGCCAGCAGCTTGGACACACCGTCCTATGGCTACACCTTC	CASSLDTPSYGYTF
-	TRBV6-6	TRBD1	13	TRBJ1-2	TGTGCCAGCAAGACGACAGGGGACTATGGCTACACCTTC	CASKTTGDYGYTF
-	TRBV7-9	TRBD1	14	TRBJ2-1	TGTGCCAGCAGCCGACAGGGGGCCCAGAATGAGCAGTTCTTC	CASSRQGAQNEQFF
-	TRBV6-6	TRBD2	15	TRBJ2-3	TGTGCCAGCAGCCTACTAGCGGGGACCACAGATACGCAGTATTTT	CASSLLAGTTDTQYF
-	TRBV29-1	-	14	TRBJ2-3	TGCAGCGCCCTGGACAGCCCTTTCACAGATACGCAGTATTTT	CSALDSPFTDTQYF
few	TRBV7-9	-	15	TRBJ1-1	TGTGCCAGCAGCCCCCGGGGGGGGGTGAACACTGAAGCTTTCTTT	CASSPRGGVNTEAFF
-	TRBV6-6	-	13	TRBJ2-7	TGTGCCAGCCATACAGGGAGCTCCTACGAGCAGTACTTC	CASHTGSSYEQYF
-	TRBV5-1	TRBD1	15	TRBJ1-4	TGCGCCAGCAGCTCCGACAGGGAACTTAATGAAAAACTGTTTTTT	CASSSDRELNEKLFF
-	TRBV9	-	15	TRBJ1-1	TGTGCCAGCAGCGTAGCCGATACCGGACTGACTGAAGCTTTCTTT	CASSVADTGLTEAFF
-	TRBV30	TRBD1	18	TRBJ1-2	TGTGCCTGGAGCGACAGGGGGCCGGGTCGGACTAACTCCTATGGCTACACCTTC	CAWSDRGPGRTNSYGYTF
-	TRBV18	TRBD2	16	TRBJ2-5	TGTGCCAGCTCACCACAAGTAGCGGGGCTCCAAGAGACCCAGTACTTC	CASSPQVAGLQETQYF
-	TRBV5-8	TRBD1	14	TRBJ2-7	TGTGCCAGCAGTAGGACAGGGGGCGGGTACGAGCAGTACTTC	CASSRTGGGYEQYF
-	TRBV13	-	13	TRBJ2-7	TGTGCCAGCAGTATAGGACTAACCTACGAGCAGTACTTC	CASSIGLTYEQYF
-	TRBV21-1	-	17	TRBJ1-6	TGTGCCAGCAGCAAAAAAGGTCGATGGCGCGGTGATTCACCCCTCCACTTT	CASSKKGRWRGDSPLHF
-	TRBV5-1	TRBD2	15	TRBJ2-3	TGCGCCAGCAGCGCCGGGACTAGGATCACAGATACGCAGTATTTT	CASSAGTRITDTQYF
-	TRBV7-9	TRBD1	13	TRBJ1-5	TGTTCCAGCAGCGCGACAGGGGTGGAGCCCCAGCATTTT	CSSSATGVEPQHF
-	TRBV5-1	-	13	TRBJ2-5	TGCGCCAGCACCAACTTGATCCAAGAGACCCAGTACTTC	CASTNLIQETQYF
-	TRBV5-1	TRBD2	18	TRBJ2-2	TGCGCCAGCACCCTGCCGGGACTAGCGGGAGCTCGAACCGGGGAGCTGTTTTTT	CASTLPGLAGARTGELFF
-	TRBV25-1	-	15	TRBJ2-3	TGTGCCAGCAGTAAAGCGGTTGGGAGCACAGATACGCAGTATTTT	CASSKAVGSTDTQYF
once	TRBV2	TRBD1	15	TRBJ1-3	TGTGCCAGCAGGGAACAGGGGTTCTCTGGAAACACCATATATTTT	CASREQGFSGNTIYF
-	TRBV7-3	-	13	TRBJ1-1	TGTGCCAGCAGCTTAAATGCAGACACTGAAGCTTTCTTT	CASSLNADTEAFF
-	TRBV6-5	TRBD1	13	TRBJ1-6	TGTGCCAGCAGCACGGACAGGGAGGGACCCCTCCACTTT	CASSTDREGPLHF
-	TRBV9	TRBD1	15	TRBJ1-2	TGTGCCAGCAGCCCCGGGACAGCGGCTAACTATGGCTACACCTTC	CASSPGTAANYGYTF
-	TRBV6-5	TRBD1	14	TRBJ1-4	TGTGCCAGCAGTGAAGAAGGGACAGGTGAAAAACTGTTTTTT	CASSEEGTGEKLFF
-	TRBV30	TRBD2	15	TRBJ2-7	TGTGCCTGGAGAGAACCGCTAGCGGGGGGGCCCGTGCAGTACTTC	CAWREPLAGGPVQYF
-	TRBV6-1	-	15	TRBJ2-2	-	CASSDFRGWDGELFF
-	TRBV9	-	14	TRBJ2-2	TGTGCCAGCAGCGCAAGACTAGTCCCGGGGGAGCTGTTTTTT	CASSARLVPGELFF
-	TRBV11-2	-	13	TRBJ1-3	TGTGCCAGCGACAGGAACTCTGGAAACACCATATATTTT	CASDRNSGNTIYF
-	TRBV4-2	TRBD2	16	TRBJ2-3	TGTGCCAGCAGCCAGCTCGGGGGGGTCAGCACAGATACGCAGTATTTT	CASSQLGGVSTDTQYF
-	TRBV2	TRBD2	15	TRBJ2-7	TGTGCCAGCAGTGGTGAGCGGGGGGCTTTTTCCGAGCAGTACTTC	CASSGERGAFSEQYF
-	TRBV7-2	-	14	TRBJ1-1	TGTGCCAGCAGCTTACAGGGGAGGAACACTGAAGCTTTCTTT	CASSLQGRNTEAFF
-	TRBV6-1	-	12	TRBJ2-7	TGTGCCAGCGCCGGGTTGTCCTACGAGCAGTACTTC	CASAGLSYEQYF
once	TRBV30	TRBD1	14	TRBJ1-1	TGTGCCTGGGGGACAGGGAATTTGAACACTGAAGCTTTCTTT	CAWGTGNLNTEAFF
-	TRBV21-1	-	19	TRBJ1-4	TGTGCCAGCAGCAAAGAAAAGGGACAGGGGGTGGCGGCGAATGAAAAACTGTTTTTT	CASSKEKGQGVAANEKLFF
-	TRBV6-1	-	14	TRBJ1-5	TGTGCCAGCAGGGACAGTACCAGCAATCAGCCCCAGCATTTT	CASRDSTSNQPQHF
-	TRBV5-1	-	14	TRBJ1-2	TGCGCCAGCAGCGGGGCCCTCCTTATAGAGGGCTACACCTTC	CASSGALLIEGYTF
-	TRBV12-1	-	14	TRBJ1-5	TGTGCCAGCAGCTTTGTGGCAGCAGGTCAGCCCCAGCATTTT	CASSFVAAGQPQHF
few	TRBV6-6	TRBD2	12	TRBJ2-1	TGTGCCAGCAGTTACGATACTAGCGGGGAGTTCTTC	CASSYDTSGEFF
-	TRBV5-6	TRBD2	15	TRBJ2-7	TGTGCCAGCAGCGCCCGCCGGGGGGGCAGGTTCGAGCAGTACTTC	CASSARRGGRFEQYF
-	TRBV30	TRBD1	12	TRBJ1-1	TGTGCCTGCTATAGGACAGGGGAGCGAGCTTTCTTT	CACYRTGERAFF
-	TRBV15	TRBD1	16	TRBJ2-2	TGTGCCACCAGCGTTTTGGGACAGGGGGGGGCCGGGGAGCTGTTTTTT	CATSVLGQGGAGELFF